The clone carrying this T cell receptor beta chain was detected once. The germline V gene has CDR1 LGHDT and CDR2 YNNKEL (reference sequence). CDR3 size: 17 residues. V was pared by 0 bases and J by 3 bases, with 16 bases between. The data belong to a study of T cell responses to AZD1222 COVID-19 vaccine. Analysis merged second doses at about 4 or about 12 weeks. Clones were read by immunoSEQ multiplex PCR, and TCRdb kept only the in-frame ones, dropping some. The table shows 160,000 or so clones, with approximately 87% occurring only once. The specimen was peripheral blood, collected 28 days after the second AZD1222 dose. This sequence joins TRBV3-1 (or the pseudogene TRBV3-2) and TRBJ2-3, with TRBD1 as a possible D gene (5 bases). This TCR was recovered from an adult who received the AZD1222 COVID-19 vaccine. CDR3 loop: CASSQESRGSFTDTQYF. In DNA, the CDR3 is TGTGCCAGCAGCCAAGAGTCAAGGGGTAGTTTTACAGATACGCAGTATTTT.